This TCR beta chain comes out of a study of T cells in Graves' hyperthyroidism and ophthalmopathy. The study, taken as a whole, reports: Most thyroid clonotypes that were expanded above 0.001 also turned up in blood.

RNA transcripts provided the source from which TCR beta CDR3 regions were amplified. RT-PCR in the first round (using the HTBI primer set) targeted the TCR CDR3. TCRdb reprocessed the multiplex PCR reads with MiXCR, giving one entry per CDR3 protein. The table lists about 520,000 distinct CDR3 sequences, around 22% of them singletons. Investigators excluded patients with uncontrolled infection, other autoimmune disease, pregnancy or lactation. Clinical symptoms, serum thyroxine and TRAb, thyroid ultrasound and orbital computed tomography were used for the diagnoses. The sample holds a few counts of this clonotype. Its antigen is currently unknown. Compared with germline, one end of the junction differs, possibly owing to a read error. This CDR3 region has 12 residues. Germline CDR1 and CDR2: LNHNV and YYDKDF (reference sequence).

The J gene is TRBJ2-7, the V gene TRBV15; D might be TRBD1 or TRBD2, each matching 5 bases. The specimen was blood. The clonotype comes from a woman in her twenties or thirties with Graves' ophthalmopathy. CDR3 region: CATSNSVGRRSF. The DNA for the CDR3 is TGTGCCACCAGCAATAGTGTGGGACGTCGCTCCTTC.